This entry features one T cell receptor (beta chain) sequence. What it binds is not known. CDR1 SGHNT and CDR2 YYREEE come from the germline V gene (reference sequence). The CDR3 is 15 residues long. V was cut by 1 base and J by 4 bases, with 14 bases left in between. The sample comes from a study of T cell responses to AZD1222 COVID-19 vaccine. General study points: In the spike-specific TCR repertoire, nearly half reportedly target unmutated variant regions.

Sequencing was performed with immunoSEQ multiplex PCR; in TCRdb, only in-frame clones are kept and a portion is missing. The data show roughly 180,000 clones, roughly 91% seen once. V is TRBV5-4 and J is TRBJ2-5, with D tentatively TRBD1 (6 bases). The specimen was peripheral blood, collected 28 days after the second dose of the MenACWY control vaccine. This TCR came from an adult who received the MenACWY meningococcal vaccine as a control. In DNA, the CDR3 is TGTGCCAGCAGCTTGCAACAGGGCGATGGAGAGACCCAGTACTTC. Residues: CASSLQQGDGETQYF.